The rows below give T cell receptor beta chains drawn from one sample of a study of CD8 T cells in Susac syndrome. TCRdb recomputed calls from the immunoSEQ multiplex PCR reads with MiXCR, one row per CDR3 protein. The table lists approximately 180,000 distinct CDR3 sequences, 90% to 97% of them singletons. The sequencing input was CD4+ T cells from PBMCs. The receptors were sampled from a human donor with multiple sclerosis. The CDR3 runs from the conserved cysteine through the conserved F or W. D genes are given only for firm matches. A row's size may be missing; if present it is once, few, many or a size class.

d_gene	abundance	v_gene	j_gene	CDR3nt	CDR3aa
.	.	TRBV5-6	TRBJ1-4	TGTGCCAGCAGCCCTAACCGAAGGACTAATGAAAAACTGTTTTTT	CASSPNRRTNEKLFF
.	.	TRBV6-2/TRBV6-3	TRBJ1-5	TGTGCCAGCAGTTACTCGGGTAGGAGCAATCAGCCCCAGCATTTT	CASSYSGRSNQPQHF
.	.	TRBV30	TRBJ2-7	TGTGCCTGGACAACCGGGTCCTCGTGGGAGCAGTACTTC	CAWTTGSSWEQYF
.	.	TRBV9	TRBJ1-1	TGTGCCAGCAGCCCCCAGGGCCTGAGAGGTGAAGCTTTCTTT	CASSPQGLRGEAFF
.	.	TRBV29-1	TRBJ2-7	TGCAGCGTCAAGGTGACTGCTTCGGCCTACGAGCAGTACTTC	CSVKVTASAYEQYF
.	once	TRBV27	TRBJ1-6	TGTGCCAGCAGTACCCTCAGGGATTCACCCCTCCACTTT	CASSTLRDSPLHF
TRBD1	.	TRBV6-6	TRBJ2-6	TGTGCCAGCAGCGGGAAGACAGGGGTCGGGGCCAACGTCCTGACTTTC	CASSGKTGVGANVLTF
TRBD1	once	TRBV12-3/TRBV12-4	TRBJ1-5	TGTGCCAGCGGGGGACAGAACAATCAGCCCCAGCATTTT	CASGGQNNQPQHF
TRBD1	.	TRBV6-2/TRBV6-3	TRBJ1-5	TGTGCCAGCAGAGCCCCCGGGACAGTATGGCAGCCCCAGCATTTT	CASRAPGTVWQPQHF
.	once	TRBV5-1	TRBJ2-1	TGCGCCAGCAGCTTGGCCGAGTACCCACCCAACAATGAGCAGTTCTTC	CASSLAEYPPNNEQFF
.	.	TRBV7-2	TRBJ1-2	TGTGCCAGCAGCTTGTTCCCCGGGGGCTACACCTTC	CASSLFPGGYTF
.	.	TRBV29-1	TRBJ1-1	TGCAGCGTTGAAGATCGGGTCAGCCACACTGAAGCTTTCTTT	CSVEDRVSHTEAFF
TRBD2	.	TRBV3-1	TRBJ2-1	TGTGCCAGCAGCCAAGTCCTAGCGGGGTATAATGAGCAGTTCTTC	CASSQVLAGYNEQFF
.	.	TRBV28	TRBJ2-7	TGTGCCAGCAGCCAGACAGGCGACGAGCAGTACTTC	CASSQTGDEQYF
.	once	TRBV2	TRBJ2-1	TGTGCCAGCAGTGGAGGGGTATACAATGAGCAGTTCTTC	CASSGGVYNEQFF
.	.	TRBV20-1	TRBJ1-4	TGCAGTGCTAGGTTGAATGAAAAACTGTTTTTT	CSARLNEKLFF
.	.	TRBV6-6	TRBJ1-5	TGTGCCAGCAGTCCCTTCCAGGTTCAGCCCCAGCATTTT	CASSPFQVQPQHF
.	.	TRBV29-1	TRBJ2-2	TGCAGCGTTGGGTCGCAGGGGGGAAACACCGGGGAGCTGTTTTTT	CSVGSQGGNTGELFF
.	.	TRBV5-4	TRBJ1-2	TGTGCCAGCAGCTTGGAGGGGGAGGTTGGCTACACCTTC	CASSLEGEVGYTF
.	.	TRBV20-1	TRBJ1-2	TGCAGTGCTGGACACACGGGAGGCTACACCTTC	CSAGHTGGYTF
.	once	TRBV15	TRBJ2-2	TGTGCCACCAGTCGAACACGAGACACCGGGGAGCTGTTTTTT	CATSRTRDTGELFF
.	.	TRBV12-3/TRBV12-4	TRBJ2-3	TGTGCCAGCAGATTGCCATGGGGCACAGATACGCAGTATTTT	CASRLPWGTDTQYF
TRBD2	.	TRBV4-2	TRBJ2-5	TGTGCCAGCAGCCGCGAGCTAGCGGGGGGACGGGAGGAGACCCAGTACTTC	CASSRELAGGREETQYF
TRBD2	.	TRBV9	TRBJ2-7	TGTGCCAGCAGCATCGGGACTAGCGGGGGGCTAACCTACGAGCAGTACTTC	CASSIGTSGGLTYEQYF
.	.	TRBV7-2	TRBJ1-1	TGTGCCAGCAGCTTAGTAGCTCAGGGGAACACTGAAGCTTTCTTT	CASSLVAQGNTEAFF